A single TCR beta chain is shown here with its context. Its antigen target is currently unknown. There are no base qualities to consult, and no much larger clone falls within one base. This entry comes from a study of cytomegalovirus exposure and HLA in healthy donors (dated by TCRdb to 2016 to 2017). About the study as a whole: An earlier analysis of about 530 of the donors reported approximately 260 Gb of sequence data and around 110 million unique TCR beta sequences obtained from some 170 million T cells. The number of donors typed differed by locus, with 629-630 for A, B, C, DRB1 and DQB1, roughly 550 for DQA1, some 570 for DPA1, and some 450 for DPB1. The study used immunosequencing to profile the T cell repertoires of approximately 630 subjects and linked those repertoires to cytomegalovirus serostatus. Of the roughly 410 genotyped donors, roughly 80% were placed in the genetic ancestry cluster associated with self-reported Caucasian donors. All discovery cohort repertoires had been generated using a single sequencing platform. An earlier analysis of 500 to 650 of the donors applied high-throughput TCR beta sequencing to assess whether each TCR beta V gene segment acted as functional or pseudogenic. An early release covering just under 650 HLA-typed donors comprised about 300 gigabases of sequencing data and 65 million to 100 million unique TCR sequences. The later analysis used no new phenotypic data to find candidate immune exposures, relying instead on TCR beta sequences and their occurrence across donors. Because of strong linkage in the cohort, four or five DR-DQ haplotypes were treated as single units for association and clustering. The aim of the study was to test whether cataloging public T cell receptors could identify signatures of past pathogen exposure. Across approximately 420 genotyped donors of the cohort, an average of approximately 240,000 unique TCR beta nucleotide sequences per donor were sequenced, and 15% to 20% of those sequences were non-productive. HLA typing covered class I and class II loci at four-digit resolution. Donor age, sex, ethnicity and CMV serostatus were compiled alongside the repertoire data. In a later genetic analysis, genome-wide SNP genotypes for about 65% of the roughly 700 donors were used, and that subset was treated as a discovery cohort. A later analysis re-analyzed previously published TCR beta repertoires from 600 to 850 donors and added high-resolution HLA genotyping to study TCR occurrence patterns. Along with the approximately 670-subject first cohort, a separate validation cohort of some 130 different subjects was used. To predict cytomegalovirus infection status, the study brought together high-throughput TCR immunosequencing, statistical association of individual TCRs with disease status, and machine learning. Overall study outcomes, separate from this receptor: A further reported finding was that TCR beta sequences accurately predicted the HLA-A and HLA-B alleles for most subjects in the first cohort. Fewer than 20 rarely observed V segments, including chromosome 9 orphons, were excluded from the earlier analysis of about 600 of the donors because counts were too low. Cytomegalovirus status was reported to be diagnosed by the classifier with high specificity and sensitivity in both the original and validation cohorts. In the study, approximately 160 TCR beta chains were listed as associated with cytomegalovirus. Linkage disequilibrium might explain the correlated functional status among segregating V segments, but an unknown experimental factor could not be excluded. This cohort had only TCR beta chains sequenced, and the lack of alpha or paired-chain data limited which features could be detected. A group of highly shared sequence variants was considered likely to be a technical artifact of the sequencing pipeline. A few of the identified cytomegalovirus-associated TCR beta chains were confirmed in vitro to be specific for cytomegalovirus antigens. While some public TCRs were present in many individuals, most TCR sequences turned up only very rarely across donors. Strong co-occurrence of HLA alleles, especially DR and DQ, made assigning TCR associations to individual alleles difficult. CMV serostatus was the only immune exposure information available for the cohort. The 87-base-pair reads could not distinguish some IMGT-functional V segments, including TRBV6-2 and TRBV6-3, so those segments were excluded. In a later analysis, HLA-associated TCR beta chains showed more clonal expansion and lower generation probabilities than non-associated chains that were equally common. In a later analysis, some 17,000 TCR beta sequences were associated with specific HLA alleles at a false discovery rate of 0.05. In a later genetic analysis, fewer N-insertions in productive TCRs were reported among donors in an Asian-associated ancestry cluster than the approximately 630-donor mean. A later analysis reported that several top co-occurrence clusters appeared linked to parvovirus B19, influenza, CMV and Epstein-Barr virus. An earlier analysis of approximately 540 of the donors showed that most TCR beta V segments appeared in productive rearrangements either about 90% or about 30% of the time, which broadly matched IMGT annotations. The presence/absence analyses assumed that sequencing depth was roughly uniform across donors, and that assumption may not be true. HLA typing was unavailable for some donors at each locus, so association tests used only the typed subset. According to the authors, the approach could potentially be generalized to other disease states and immunological phenotypes. In a later analysis, TCR association rates were found to vary across HLA loci, with the most associated TCRs seen for DRB1 alleles and the fewest for HLA-C alleles. V-gene and J-gene trimming of TCR beta chains was associated with a missense DCLRE1C variant in a later genetic analysis, and the association was replicated in an independent cohort. Most CMV-associated TCR beta chains appeared to be HLA-restricted in a later analysis, and the HLA associations seemed to be driven largely by CMV exposure.

From its cysteine to its phenylalanine, the CDR3 spans 12 amino acids. Just the 36-base CDR3 DNA is kept, in frame starting at base 1. CDR1 SGHNT and CDR2 YYREEE were looked up in the germline V gene (reference sequence). The trim is 4 bases for V and 5 bases for J, with a gap of 6 bases between the germline ends. Libraries were built with the immunoSEQ multiplex PCR assay. The multiplex PCR relied on a mix of 60 forward primers for TCR Vbeta segments and 13 reverse primers for TCR Jbeta segments. A multiplex PCR assay on genomic DNA amplified the CDR3 region of rearranged TCR beta genes. The amplified TCR beta libraries were sequenced on the Illumina HiSeq System as 87-base-pair reads. As for how the authors treated the data: Across the 666 repertoires, a later analysis counted tens of millions of unique TCR beta chains, roughly 11 million of which were shared by at least two donors. A nearest-neighbor algorithm error-corrected the raw reads and collapsed the reads into unique sequences, merging closely related sequences to remove PCR and sequencing errors. To assign V, D and J gene segments, CDR3 sequences were aligned to IMGT reference sequences. For a sequence to be retained, at least a six-nucleotide match to both a V gene segment and a J gene segment was required. A rearrangement counted as productive if the CDR3 had no stop codons and remained in frame with V and J, and every other rearrangement counted as non-productive. CDR3 was defined according to IMGT convention as the region running from the second conserved V-encoded cysteine to the conserved J-encoded phenylalanine. In an earlier analysis of 500 to 650 of the donors, sequences lacking an unambiguous match to a single V gene segment were excluded. In an earlier analysis of some 590 of the donors, a V segment was called functional when productive rearrangements were above 56.7%, and segregating when the standard deviation between donors exceeded 5%. A statistical classification framework was developed to diagnose cytomegalovirus status using the catalog of TCR beta chain sequences. In a later analysis, TCR nucleotide sequences were compared against IMGT/GENE-DB human TR gene sequences so that V and J genes could be assigned. The TCRdist pipeline was used in a later analysis to assign CDR3 sequences and most-parsimonious VDJ recombination scenarios. In a later analysis, every TCR beta chain was defined by the combination of its CDR3 amino acid sequence and its V-gene family, and reads without a unique V-gene family were dropped. To address suspected cross-contamination and a sequencing artifact, a later analysis removed around 590 highly shared, low-generation-probability nucleotide sequences. In a later analysis, a clonal expansion index was calculated for each public chain from normalized within-repertoire ranks of inferred template counts. A later analysis computed generation probabilities with a VDJ recombination model fitted to out-of-frame rearrangements, and checked the results against IGoR. In a later analysis, hypergeometric tests were used to score TCR-TCR, TCR-HLA and TCR-CMV co-occurrence, with a repertoire-size bias correction applied to TCR pairs. To estimate false discovery rates, a later analysis permuted the HLA or CMV assignments 20 times. In a later analysis, co-occurring TCRs were grouped using DBSCAN, and TCRdist sequence similarity was added for clustering within HLA-allele-positive subsets. Repertoires with fewer than 30,000 or more than 120,000 public chains were left out of co-occurrence clustering, as were about five repertoires with anomalous nucleotide sharing. TCRdb took this table from immuneACCESS and kept in-frame rearrangements with V and J called. Such tables lack part of the clones; where checked against another copy, unresolved V genes explain under half of the gap, and the rest is unexplained. The V and J calls and clone size are taken from that table; D and trimming were inferred from the DNA. Recorded for this sample are roughly 200,000 clones; 86% of them occurred a single time. Approximately 0.31% of the sample comes from the top ten.

The cohort was made up of around 720 healthy bone marrow donors. At the time of sampling, every cohort member was nominally healthy, though immune exposures that went unrecorded were likely present. The donor tested CMV seronegative, placing the donor among the 352 seronegative members of the cohort. A peripheral blood sample was provided by each donor, and peripheral blood mononuclear cells were used for TCR beta sequencing. The Qiagen DNeasy Blood Extraction Kit was used to extract genomic DNA from the blood cell samples. Source material: PBMCs. The sequence was obtained from a woman between 25 and 40 years old in good health and CMV-seronegative. The chain joins TRBV5-4 to TRBJ2-2, with no reliable assignment of the D segment. CDR3 reads: CASSPRTGELFF. The sequenced DNA is TGTGCCAGCAGCCCCAGGACCGGGGAGCTGTTTTTT.